A few counts support the clone carrying this TCR beta chain. What it recognizes is unknown. Treatment here: oral pan-JAK inhibitor, 5-10 mg twice daily. This entry comes from a study of CD8+ T cells in alopecia areata. Study background: Treated individuals took tofacitinib by mouth, 5 to 10 mg twice daily.

Reverse transcribed after extraction, RNA yielded cDNA as the sequencing template. Clones were sequenced by immunoSEQ multiplex PCR, and TCRdb holds only the in-frame ones, with some missing. The repertoire includes about 64,000 clones, around 45% of them detected once, and just over 20% sits in the top ten. Study results and limitations: Throughout tofacitinib, many expanded lesional clones continued to persist in scalp and blood.

CDR1 is SQVTM and CDR2 is ANQGSEA in the germline V gene. Trimming stripped 4 bases from V and 0 bases from J, with 11 bases between. The CDR3 covers 14 residues. The clonotype originates from a human donor with alopecia areata. Source: CD8+ T cells sorted from blood, taken around week 36, from a patient treated with tofacitinib. The chain carries TRBV29-1 and TRBJ2-3, with D maybe TRBD2 (6 bases). The CDR3 region is CSVAGRESTDTQYF. Here the CDR3 DNA reads TGCAGCGTTGCCGGGCGGGAAAGCACAGATACGCAGTATTTT.